A single sample is the source of the 23 T cell receptor beta chains below, sequenced in a study of blood T cell repertoires in COVID-19. Libraries were prepared by immunoSEQ multiplex PCR; TCRdb keeps only in-frame clonotypes and omits some of them. The profile shows fewer than 300,000 clones, roughly 91% of them singletons. The specimen sequenced was PBMCs or T cells enriched from blood (not recorded which). The receptor source for this set is a man aged 40-49 years who had recovered from COVID-19.

The chain employs TRBV1 and TRBJ2-1; whether TRBD1, the table's D call, matches the DNA was not checked. TRBV1 is an annotated pseudogene. The CDR3 has 19 amino acids. The CDR3 region is CTSSHVKRDSPSSYNEQFF. Here the CDR3 DNA reads TGCACCAGCAGCCACGTCAAACGGGACAGCCCGAGCTCCTACAATGAGCAGTTCTTC.

The rearrangement joins TRBV19 to TRBJ2-7; 9 bases fit TRBD1. The trim removed 4 bases at V and 5 bases at J, leaving 3 bases unmatched. The CDR3 consists of 13 residues. Germline lookup yields CDR1 LNHDA and CDR2 SQIVND (reference sequence). CDR3 sequence (DNA): TGTGCCAGTAGTAAGGGACAGGGCCACGAGCAGTACTTC. Translating gives CASSKGQGHEQYF.

The CDR3 sequence: CASSLQGLYTEAFF. The CDR3 DNA reads TGCGCCAGCAGCTTACAGGGGCTCTACACTGAAGCTTTCTTT. The chain recombines TRBV5-1 with TRBJ1-1, with 7 bases lining up with TRBD1. CDR3 length: 14 residues. V lost 2 bases, J lost 3 bases, and 4 bases stayed unmatched. Germline values: CDR1 SGHRS, CDR2 YFSETQ.

The chain uses TRBV5-1 and TRBJ1-4, with 8 bases that match TRBD1. Losses at the gene ends were 4 bases for V and 4 bases for J; bases not matched to a gene: 6. The CDR3 covers 15 residues. CDR1 SGHRS and CDR2 YFSETQ come from the germline V gene. CDR3 loop: CASSRGTGNNEKLFF. In DNA, the CDR3 is TGCGCCAGCAGCAGAGGGACAGGTAATAATGAAAAACTGTTTTTT.

This clone was seen just once. This chain connects TRBV7-3 to TRBJ2-1; 9 nucleotides align to TRBD2. Trimming removed 4 bases from V and 7 bases from J; junction bases left unmatched: 5. Germline CDR1 SGHTA, CDR2 FQGTGA. The CDR3 runs 14 residues. In nucleotides, the CDR3 is TGTGCCAGCAGCTCTATCACTAGCGGGAATGAGCAGTTCTTC. Amino acid sequence: CASSSITSGNEQFF.

The chain combines TRBV15 with TRBJ1-1; 8 bases map to TRBD1. The junction had 4 bases not matched to a gene; V was cut back by 4 bases and J by 0 bases. Germline V gene lookup returns CDR1 LNHNV and CDR2 YYDKDF (reference sequence). This CDR3 comprises 15 residues. CDR3 amino acids: CATSTPGQVNTEAFF. DNA of the CDR3: TGTGCCACCAGCACGCCGGGACAGGTGAACACTGAAGCTTTCTTT.

This clone was recorded a few times. The CDR3 spells CASSVGLADYNEQFF. CDR3 bases: TGTGCCAGCAGCGTTGGACTAGCGGACTACAATGAGCAGTTCTTC. This chain joins TRBV9 and TRBJ2-1, with TRBD2 matching 10 bases. The CDR3 spans 15 residues. The J segment lost 3 bases and the V segment lost 2 bases, leaving 2 bases of the junction unmatched. CDR1 and CDR2 (germline): SGDLS, YYNGEE.

This clone was counted between two and nine times. The V gene is TRBV19, the J gene TRBJ1-3; no reliable D call. Trimming pared 7 bases from V and 0 bases from J, leaving 13 bases between. CDR3 size: 15 residues. Germline CDR1 reads LNHDA; CDR2 reads SQIVND (reference sequence). CDR3 sequence: CASTREPFSGNTIYF. The CDR3 DNA is TGTGCCAGTACCCGGGAACCTTTCTCTGGAAACACCATATATTTT.

The V call is TRBV19, the J call TRBJ2-7, with 13 bases fitting TRBD2. From germline, CDR1 is LNHDA and CDR2 SQIVND (reference sequence). J lost 3 bases, V lost 7 bases, and 9 bases had no gene match. CDR3 size: 16 residues. CDR3 DNA sequence: TGTGCCAGTAATGATAGGACTAGCGGGAGTGACTACGAGCAGTACTTC. This gives the protein CASNDRTSGSDYEQYF.

In DNA, the CDR3 is TGCGCCAGCAGCTTGGCCGCGGCGGGAGGGCCTCTAGCCAAAAACATTCAGTACTTC. Translation gives CASSLAAAGGPLAKNIQYF. This chain joins TRBV5-1 and TRBJ2-4, with 9 bases identical to TRBD2. This CDR3 is 19 amino acids long. Trimming cost V 0 bases and J 0 bases; bases outside gene matches: 10. Germline V gene data show CDR1 as SGHRS and CDR2 as YFSETQ.

The CDR3 region is CASSEVAGVYSRGYTF. DNA of the CDR3: TGTGCCAGCAGTGAGGTCGCCGGGGTCTATTCACGTGGCTACACCTTC. The V gene is TRBV2, the J gene TRBJ1-2; D gene uncertain. Trimming left V 3 bases short and J 7 bases short, with 21 bases between. The V gene's germline CDR1 is SNHLY and CDR2 FYNNEI. The CDR3 contains 16 residues.

This clone has just one count. The J gene is TRBJ1-2, the V gene TRBV14, with 11 bases aligning to TRBD1. Germline trimming cut 5 bases from V and 9 bases from J; bases unmatched to any gene: 2. CDR1 and CDR2 (germline): SGHDN, FVKESK. This CDR3 has 12 residues. The CDR3 loop reads CASSGTGGSYTF. The CDR3 DNA follows: TGTGCCAGCAGCGGGACAGGGGGTAGCTACACCTTC.

The genes are TRBV11-1 and TRBJ1-1; 7 bases match TRBD1. The CDR3 sequence is 14 residues long. The V gene end was trimmed by 6 bases and the J gene end by 0 bases; junction bases not matched to a gene: 4. Germline loops: CDR1 SGHAT, CDR2 FQDESV (reference sequence). CDR3 loop: CASRRDRLNTEAFF. CDR3 coding DNA: TGTGCCAGCAGACGGGACAGACTGAACACTGAAGCTTTCTTT.

V usage is TRBV25-1 and J usage is TRBJ2-7, with D possibly being TRBD2 (5 bases). V was pared by 4 bases and J by 6 bases, with 13 bases between. CDR1 MGHDK and CDR2 SYGVNS come from the germline V gene. CDR3 length: 13 residues. Here the CDR3 reads CASSGQEGPEQYF. In DNA, the CDR3 is TGTGCCAGCAGTGGACAAGAGGGCCCCGAGCAGTACTTC.

Of note for this clone: The sample holds other DNA sequences that translate to the same CDR3. The chain has TRBV9 and TRBJ2-2, with TRBD2 matching over 14 bases. Germline assignment: CDR1 SGDLS and CDR2 YYNGEE. CDR3 length: 18 amino acids. The V segment lost 3 bases and the J segment 0 bases; nucleotides outside the gene matches: 4. DNA for the CDR3: TGTGCCAGCAGCGCCGGACTAGCGGGGGGCCCGAACACCGGGGAGCTGTTTTTT. Translated, it gives CASSAGLAGGPNTGELFF.

V gene TRBV10-2 combines with J gene TRBJ1-2, with 8 nucleotides matching TRBD1. Germline CDR1 and CDR2: WSHSY and SAAADI. J was trimmed by 8 bases and V by 4 bases; bases with no gene match: 9. The CDR3 sequence is 14 residues long. The CDR3 DNA reads TGCGCCAGCAGTGCCAGGACAGGGACGGGAGGCTACACCTTC. Protein sequence: CASSARTGTGGYTF.

The chain recombines TRBV14 with TRBJ2-1, with TRBD2 matching over 11 bases. Trimming took 2 bases from V and 4 from J; bases not matched to a gene: 10. The CDR3 spans 18 residues. Germline CDR1 is SGHDN and CDR2 is FVKESK. CDR3 bases: TGTGCCAGCAGCCAACAAACGTCCAGGACTAGCGGGTACAATGAGCAGTTCTTC. It is translated as CASSQQTSRTSGYNEQFF.

This clone has a single count. The chain joins TRBV7-2 to TRBJ2-1; 7 positions agree with TRBD2. The ends lost 6 bases at V and 10 bases at J; junction bases unmatched: 6. CDR1 SGHTA and CDR2 FQGNSA come from the germline V gene. There are 12 residues in the CDR3. CDR3 bases: TGTGCCAGCAGTCGACTAGCTCGAGAGCAGTTCTTC. This gives the protein CASSRLAREQFF.

This chain connects TRBV18 to TRBJ2-7; D is undetermined. Germline V gives CDR1 KGHSH, CDR2 LQKENI. Trimming left V 2 bases short and J 3 bases short, with 17 bases between. The CDR3 contains 16 residues. CDR3 amino acids: CASSPKTTGLDYEQYF. As DNA, the CDR3 is TGTGCCAGCTCACCAAAAACCACGGGTCTGGACTACGAGCAGTACTTC. Complete variable domain (other parts from reference TRBV18 and TRBJ2-7): NAGVMQNPRHLVRRRGQEARLRCSPMKGHSHVYWYRQLPEEGLKFMVYLQKENIIDESGMPKERFSAEFPKEGPSILRIQQVVRGDSAAYFCASSPKTTGLDYEQYFGPGTRLTVT.

This chain uses TRBV7-2 with TRBJ2-3; no firm D call. V was shortened by 5 bases and J by 4 bases, with 7 bases between the two germline ends. CDR1 is SGHTA, CDR2 FQGNSA, per germline. This CDR3 has 12 amino acids. CDR3 coding DNA: TGTGCCAGCAGCCGTCTAGCAGATACGCAGTATTTT. Amino acids: CASSRLADTQYF.

The rearrangement joins TRBV28 to TRBJ2-1; D is possibly TRBD1 (6 bases). The CDR3 loop spans 15 amino acids. The germline V gene has CDR1 MDHEN and CDR2 SYDVKM. Trimming shortened V by 5 bases and J by 0 bases, and 11 bases separated the two germline ends. CDR3 amino acids: CASSTDRSSYNEQFF. The CDR3 DNA is TGTGCCAGCAGTACCGACAGGAGCTCCTACAATGAGCAGTTCTTC.

This rearrangement joins TRBV24-1 to TRBJ2-2; 9 nucleotides match TRBD2. V trimming: 2 bases; J trimming: 1 base; junction bases outside the gene matches: 1. Looked up from germline, CDR1 is KGHDR and CDR2 is SFDVKD. The CDR3 runs to 16 residues. In DNA, the CDR3 is TGTGCCACCAGTGATTCGACTAGCGGGAACACCGGGGAGCTGTTTTTT. Translation: CATSDSTSGNTGELFF.

The chain employs TRBV7-9 and TRBJ2-2; a weak D match, TRBD1 (5 bases). There are 17 residues in the CDR3. Germline V gene data show CDR1 as SEHNR and CDR2 as FQNEAQ (reference sequence). The V and J ends lost 4 bases and 4 bases respectively, with 19 bases between them. The CDR3 loop is CASSWVLTGSGTGELFF. Written as DNA, the CDR3 is TGTGCCAGCAGCTGGGTACTCACAGGATCGGGCACCGGGGAGCTGTTTTTT.